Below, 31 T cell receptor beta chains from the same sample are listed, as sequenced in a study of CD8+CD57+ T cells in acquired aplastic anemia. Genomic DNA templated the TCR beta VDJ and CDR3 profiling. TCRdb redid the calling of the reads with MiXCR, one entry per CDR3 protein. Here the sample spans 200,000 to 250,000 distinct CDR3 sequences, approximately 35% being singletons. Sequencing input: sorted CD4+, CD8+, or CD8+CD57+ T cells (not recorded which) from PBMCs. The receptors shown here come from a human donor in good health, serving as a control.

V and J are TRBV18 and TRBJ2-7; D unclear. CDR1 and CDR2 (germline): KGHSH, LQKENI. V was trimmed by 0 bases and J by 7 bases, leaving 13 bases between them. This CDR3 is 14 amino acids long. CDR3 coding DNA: TGTGCCAGCTCACCACCGACTCTTCCTTGGGAGCAGTACTTC. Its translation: CASSPPTLPWEQYF.

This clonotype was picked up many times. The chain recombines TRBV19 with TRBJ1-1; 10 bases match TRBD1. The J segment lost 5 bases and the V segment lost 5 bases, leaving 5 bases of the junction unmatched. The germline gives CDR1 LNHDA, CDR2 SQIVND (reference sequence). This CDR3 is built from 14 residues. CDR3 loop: CASSAGTGVTEAFF. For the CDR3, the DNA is TGTGCCAGTAGTGCCGGGACAGGGGTGACTGAAGCTTTCTTT.

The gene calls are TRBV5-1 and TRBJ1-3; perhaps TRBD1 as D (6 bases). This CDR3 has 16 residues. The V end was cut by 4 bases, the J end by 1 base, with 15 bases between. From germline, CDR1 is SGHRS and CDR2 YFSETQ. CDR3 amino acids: CASSHDRPSSGNTIYF. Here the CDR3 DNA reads TGCGCCAGCAGCCATGACAGGCCCTCATCTGGAAACACCATATATTTT.

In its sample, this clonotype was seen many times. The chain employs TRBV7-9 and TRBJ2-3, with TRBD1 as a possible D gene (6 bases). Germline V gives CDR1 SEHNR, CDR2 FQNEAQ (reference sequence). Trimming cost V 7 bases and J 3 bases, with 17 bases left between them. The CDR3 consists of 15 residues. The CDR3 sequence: CASTPGDVGTDTQYF. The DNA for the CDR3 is TGTGCCAGCACCCCAGGGGATGTTGGAACAGATACGCAGTATTTT.

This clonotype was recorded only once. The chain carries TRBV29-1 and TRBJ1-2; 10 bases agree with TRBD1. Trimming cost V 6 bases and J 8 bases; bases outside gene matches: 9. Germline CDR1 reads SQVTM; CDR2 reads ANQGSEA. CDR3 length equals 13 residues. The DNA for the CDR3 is TGCAGCGTACCCGACAGGGGGCTGGTGGGCTACACCTTC. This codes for CSVPDRGLVGYTF.

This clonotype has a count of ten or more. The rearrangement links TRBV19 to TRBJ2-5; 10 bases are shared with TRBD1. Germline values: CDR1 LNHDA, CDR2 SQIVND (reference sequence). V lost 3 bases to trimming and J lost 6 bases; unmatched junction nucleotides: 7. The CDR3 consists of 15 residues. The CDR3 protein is CASSMETGGIKTQYF. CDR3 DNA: TGTGCCAGTAGTATGGAGACAGGGGGCATAAAGACCCAGTACTTC. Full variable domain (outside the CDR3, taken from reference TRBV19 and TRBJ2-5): DGGITQSPKYLFRKEGQNVTLSCEQNLNHDAMYWYRQDPGQGLRLIYYSQIVNDFQKGDIAEGYSVSREKKESFPLTVTSAQKNPTAFYLCASSMETGGIKTQYFGPGTRLLVL.

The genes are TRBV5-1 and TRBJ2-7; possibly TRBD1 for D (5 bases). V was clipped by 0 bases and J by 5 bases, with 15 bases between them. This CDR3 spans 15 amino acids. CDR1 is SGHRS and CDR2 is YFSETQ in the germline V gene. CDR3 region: CASSLVIQELNEQYF. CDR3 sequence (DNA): TGCGCCAGCAGCTTGGTAATACAGGAACTCAACGAGCAGTACTTC.

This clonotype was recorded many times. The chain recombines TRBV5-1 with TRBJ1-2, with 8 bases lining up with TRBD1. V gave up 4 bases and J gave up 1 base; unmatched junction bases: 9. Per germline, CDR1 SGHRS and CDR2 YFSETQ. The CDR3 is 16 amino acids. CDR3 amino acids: CASSQLGQGVNYGYTF. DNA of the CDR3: TGCGCCAGCAGCCAGCTAGGACAGGGCGTTAACTATGGCTACACCTTC.

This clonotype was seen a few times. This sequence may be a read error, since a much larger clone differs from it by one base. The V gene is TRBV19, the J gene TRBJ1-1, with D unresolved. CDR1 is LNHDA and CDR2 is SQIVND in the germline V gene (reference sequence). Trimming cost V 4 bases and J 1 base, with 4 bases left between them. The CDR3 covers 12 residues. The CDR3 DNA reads TGTGCCAGTAGTAGGGCGAACACTGAAGCTTTCTTT. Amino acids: CASSRANTEAFF.

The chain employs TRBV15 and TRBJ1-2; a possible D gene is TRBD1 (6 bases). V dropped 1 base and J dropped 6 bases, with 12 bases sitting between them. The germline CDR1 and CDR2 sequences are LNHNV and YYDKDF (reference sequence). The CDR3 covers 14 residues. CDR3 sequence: CATSRAVQGDGYTF. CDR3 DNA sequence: TGTGCCACCAGCAGAGCCGTACAGGGAGATGGCTACACCTTC.

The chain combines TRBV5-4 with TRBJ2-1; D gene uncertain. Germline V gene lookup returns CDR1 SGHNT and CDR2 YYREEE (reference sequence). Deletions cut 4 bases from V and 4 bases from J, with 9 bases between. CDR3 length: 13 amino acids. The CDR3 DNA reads TGTGCCAGCAGCCGTGAATCTTACAATGAGCAGTTCTTC. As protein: CASSRESYNEQFF. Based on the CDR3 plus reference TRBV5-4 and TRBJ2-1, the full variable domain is ETGVTQSPTHLIKTRGQQVTLRCSSQSGHNTVSWYQQALGQGPQFIFQYYREEENGRGNFPPRFSGLQFPNYSSELNVNALELDDSALYLCASSRESYNEQFFGPGTRLTVL.

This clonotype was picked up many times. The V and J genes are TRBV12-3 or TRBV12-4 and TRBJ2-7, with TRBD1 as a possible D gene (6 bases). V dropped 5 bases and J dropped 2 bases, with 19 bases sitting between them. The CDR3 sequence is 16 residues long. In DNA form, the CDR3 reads TGTGCCAGCAGTGGGGGCAGGGTATTGGACCCCTACGAGCAGTACTTC. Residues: CASSGGRVLDPYEQYF.

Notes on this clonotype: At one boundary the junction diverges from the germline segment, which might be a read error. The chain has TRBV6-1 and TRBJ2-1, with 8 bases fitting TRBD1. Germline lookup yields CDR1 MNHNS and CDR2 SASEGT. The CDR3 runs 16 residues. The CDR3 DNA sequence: TGTGCCAGCGGTGACAGGGGCGGGATATCCTACAATGAGCAGTTCTTC. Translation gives CASGDRGGISYNEQFF.

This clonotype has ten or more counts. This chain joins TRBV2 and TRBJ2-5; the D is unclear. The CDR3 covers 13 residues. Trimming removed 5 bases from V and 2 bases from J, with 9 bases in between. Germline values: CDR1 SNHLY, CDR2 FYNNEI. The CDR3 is CASSRRPQETQYF. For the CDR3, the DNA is TGTGCCAGCAGTAGACGTCCACAAGAGACCCAGTACTTC.

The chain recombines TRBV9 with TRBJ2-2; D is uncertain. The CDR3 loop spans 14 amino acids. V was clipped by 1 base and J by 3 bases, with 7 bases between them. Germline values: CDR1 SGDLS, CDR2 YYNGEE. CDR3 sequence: CASSVSTDTGELFF. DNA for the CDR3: TGTGCCAGCAGCGTATCTACGGACACCGGGGAGCTGTTTTTT.

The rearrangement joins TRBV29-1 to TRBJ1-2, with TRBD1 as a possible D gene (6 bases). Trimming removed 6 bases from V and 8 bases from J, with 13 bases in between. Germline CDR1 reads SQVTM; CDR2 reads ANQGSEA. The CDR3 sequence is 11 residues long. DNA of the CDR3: TGCAGCGTCACAGGGCCCCTCGGCTACACCTTC. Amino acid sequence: CSVTGPLGYTF.

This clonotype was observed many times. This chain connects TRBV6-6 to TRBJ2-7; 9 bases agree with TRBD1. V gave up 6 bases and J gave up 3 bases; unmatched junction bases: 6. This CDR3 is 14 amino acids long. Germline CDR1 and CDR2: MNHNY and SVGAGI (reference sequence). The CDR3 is CASSHGQGFYEQYF. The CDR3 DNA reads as TGTGCCAGCAGCCACGGACAGGGGTTCTACGAGCAGTACTTC.

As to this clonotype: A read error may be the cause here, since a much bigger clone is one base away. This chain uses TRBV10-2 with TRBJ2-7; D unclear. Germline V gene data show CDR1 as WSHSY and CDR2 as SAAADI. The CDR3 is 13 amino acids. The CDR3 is CVSSPRETDEQYF. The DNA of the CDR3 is TGTGTCAGCAGTCCCCGAGAGACGGACGAGCAGTACTTC.

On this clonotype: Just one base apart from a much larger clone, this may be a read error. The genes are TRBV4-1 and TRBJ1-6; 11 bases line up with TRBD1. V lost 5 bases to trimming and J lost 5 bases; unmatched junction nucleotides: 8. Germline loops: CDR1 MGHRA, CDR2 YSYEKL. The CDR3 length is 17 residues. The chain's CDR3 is CASSKGQGVNNNSPLHF. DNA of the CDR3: TGCGCCAGCAGCAAGGGACAGGGGGTGAACAATAATTCACCCCTCCACTTT.

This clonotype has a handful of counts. The CDR3 DNA is TGTGCCAGCAGCGTGGGGACAGGCCAAACCGAAGCTTTCTTT. Encoded protein: CASSVGTGQTEAFF. The rearrangement links TRBV14 to TRBJ1-1; 8 nucleotides line up with TRBD1. CDR1 SGHDN and CDR2 FVKESK come from the germline V gene. V lost 5 bases, J lost 8 bases, and 10 bases stayed unmatched. The CDR3 totals 14 residues.

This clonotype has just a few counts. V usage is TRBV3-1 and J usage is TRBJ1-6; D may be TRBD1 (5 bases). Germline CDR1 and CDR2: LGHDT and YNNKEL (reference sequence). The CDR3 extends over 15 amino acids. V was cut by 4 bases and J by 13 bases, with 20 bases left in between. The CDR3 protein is CASSLGGSRTGPLHF. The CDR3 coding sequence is TGTGCCAGCAGCCTCGGGGGATCCCGAACCGGGCCCCTCCACTTT.

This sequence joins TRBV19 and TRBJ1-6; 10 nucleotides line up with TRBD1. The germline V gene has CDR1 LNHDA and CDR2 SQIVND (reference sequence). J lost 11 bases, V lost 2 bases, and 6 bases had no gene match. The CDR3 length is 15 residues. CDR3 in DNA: TGTGCCAGTAGTATATCGCCGGGACAGGGGACACCCCTCCACTTT. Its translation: CASSISPGQGTPLHF.

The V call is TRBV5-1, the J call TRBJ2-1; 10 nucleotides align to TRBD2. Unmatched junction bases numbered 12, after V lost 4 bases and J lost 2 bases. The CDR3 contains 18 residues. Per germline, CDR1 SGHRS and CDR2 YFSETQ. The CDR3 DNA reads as TGCGCCAGCAGCGTTCCAACCGGGACTAGCGTTACCTACAATGAGCAGTTCTTC. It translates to CASSVPTGTSVTYNEQFF.

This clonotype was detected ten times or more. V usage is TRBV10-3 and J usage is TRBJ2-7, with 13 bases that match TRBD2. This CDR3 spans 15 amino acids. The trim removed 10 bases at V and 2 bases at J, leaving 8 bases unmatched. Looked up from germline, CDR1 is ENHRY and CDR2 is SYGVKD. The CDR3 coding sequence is TGTGCCAGCAGCCGGACTAGCGGGAGTACCTACGAGCAGTACTTC. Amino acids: CASSRTSGSTYEQYF.

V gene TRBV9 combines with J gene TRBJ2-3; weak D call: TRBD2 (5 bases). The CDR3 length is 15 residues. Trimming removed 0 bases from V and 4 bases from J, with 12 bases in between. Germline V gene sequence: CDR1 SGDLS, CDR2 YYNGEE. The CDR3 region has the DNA TGTGCCAGCAGCGTAGCCAGCCTACTAGCAGATACGCAGTATTTT. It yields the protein CASSVASLLADTQYF.

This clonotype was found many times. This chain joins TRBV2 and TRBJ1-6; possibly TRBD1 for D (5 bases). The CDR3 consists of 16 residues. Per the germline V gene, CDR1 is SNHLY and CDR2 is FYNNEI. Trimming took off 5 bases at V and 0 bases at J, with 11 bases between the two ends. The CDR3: CASSTDMSSYNSPLHF. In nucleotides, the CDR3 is TGTGCCAGCAGTACGGACATGAGCTCCTATAATTCACCCCTCCACTTT.

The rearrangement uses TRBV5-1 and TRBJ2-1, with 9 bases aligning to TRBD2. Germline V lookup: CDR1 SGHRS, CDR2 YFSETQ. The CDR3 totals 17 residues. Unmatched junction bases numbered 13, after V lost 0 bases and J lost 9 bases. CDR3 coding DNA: TGCGCCAGCAGCTTGGCCACATTTAGCGGGAGTTCAACTGAGCAGTTCTTC. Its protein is CASSLATFSGSSTEQFF.

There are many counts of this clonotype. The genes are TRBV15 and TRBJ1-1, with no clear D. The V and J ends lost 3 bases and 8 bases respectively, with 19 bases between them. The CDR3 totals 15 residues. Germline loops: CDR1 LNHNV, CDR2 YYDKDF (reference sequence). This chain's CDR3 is CATSSPNSKSQEAFF. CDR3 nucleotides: TGTGCCACCAGCAGCCCCAACTCGAAGTCACAGGAAGCTTTCTTT. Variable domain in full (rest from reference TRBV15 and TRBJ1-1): DAMVIQNPRYQVTQFGKPVTLSCSQTLNHNVMYWYQQKSSQAPKLLFHYYDKDFNNEADTPDNFQSRRPNTSFCFLDIRSPGLGDTAMYLCATSSPNSKSQEAFFGQGTRLTVV.

This chain's CDR3 is CASSRGGASRETQYF. DNA for the CDR3: TGTGCCAGCAGCCGAGGGGGGGCTTCAAGAGAGACCCAGTACTTC. V usage is TRBV7-2 and J usage is TRBJ2-5, with a tentative D call TRBD2 (7 bases). V was trimmed by 5 bases and J by 4 bases, leaving 17 bases between them. This CDR3 comprises 15 residues. CDR1 and CDR2 (germline): SGHTA, FQGNSA.

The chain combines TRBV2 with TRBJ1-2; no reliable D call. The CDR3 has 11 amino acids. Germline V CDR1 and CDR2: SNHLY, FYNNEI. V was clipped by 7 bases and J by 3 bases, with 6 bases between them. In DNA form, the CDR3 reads TGTGCCAGCAAGCCGGACTATGGCTACACCTTC. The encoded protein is CASKPDYGYTF.

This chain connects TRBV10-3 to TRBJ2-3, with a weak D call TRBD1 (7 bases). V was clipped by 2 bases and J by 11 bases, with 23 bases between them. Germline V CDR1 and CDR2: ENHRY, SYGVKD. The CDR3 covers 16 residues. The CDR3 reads CAISEKAGGSYNEQYF. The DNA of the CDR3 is TGTGCCATCAGTGAGAAGGCAGGGGGGTCCTACAATGAGCAGTATTTT.